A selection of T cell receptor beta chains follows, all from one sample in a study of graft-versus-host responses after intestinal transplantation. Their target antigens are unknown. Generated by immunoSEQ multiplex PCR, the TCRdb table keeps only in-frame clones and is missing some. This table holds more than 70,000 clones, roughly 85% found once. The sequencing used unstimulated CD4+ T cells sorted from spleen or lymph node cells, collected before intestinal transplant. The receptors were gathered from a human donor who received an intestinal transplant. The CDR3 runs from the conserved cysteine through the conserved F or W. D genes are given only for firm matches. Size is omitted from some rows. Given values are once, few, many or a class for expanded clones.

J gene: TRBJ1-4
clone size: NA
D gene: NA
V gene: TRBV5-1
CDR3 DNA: TGCGCCAGCAGCTTGGACGGGATGAATGAAAAACTGTTTTTT
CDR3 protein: CASSLDGMNEKLFF

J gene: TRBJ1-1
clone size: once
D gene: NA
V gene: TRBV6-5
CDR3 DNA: TGTGCCAGCAGCCGGACAGTTCTCACTGAAGCTTTCTTT
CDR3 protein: CASSRTVLTEAFF

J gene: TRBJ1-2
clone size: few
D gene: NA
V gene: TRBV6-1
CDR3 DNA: TGTGCCAGCAGTGAACACCAGGACTATGGCTACACCTTC
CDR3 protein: CASSEHQDYGYTF

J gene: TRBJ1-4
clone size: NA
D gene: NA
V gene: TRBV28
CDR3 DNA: TGTGCCAGCAGTTTAGTAGAAAAACTGTTTTTT
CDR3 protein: CASSLVEKLFF

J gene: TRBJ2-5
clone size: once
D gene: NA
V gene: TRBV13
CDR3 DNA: TGTGCCAGCAGTAGACTAGTACAAGAGACCCAGTACTTC
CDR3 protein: CASSRLVQETQYF

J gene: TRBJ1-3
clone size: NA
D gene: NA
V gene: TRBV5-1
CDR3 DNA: TGCGCCAGCATGGAGGGCAGCTCTGGAAACACCATATATTTT
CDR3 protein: CASMEGSSGNTIYF

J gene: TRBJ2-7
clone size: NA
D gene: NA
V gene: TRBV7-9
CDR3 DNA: TGTGCCAGCAGCTCCTCTCAGTACGAGCAGTACTTC
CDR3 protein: CASSSSQYEQYF

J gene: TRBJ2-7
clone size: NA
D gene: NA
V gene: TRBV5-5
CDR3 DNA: TGTGCCAGCAGGCTGACAGTCTCCTACGAGCAGTACTTC
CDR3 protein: CASRLTVSYEQYF

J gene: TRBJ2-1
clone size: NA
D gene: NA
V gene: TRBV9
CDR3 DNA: TGTGCCAGCAGCGTACTGGGCTTAACCTACAATGAGCAGTTCTTC
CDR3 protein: CASSVLGLTYNEQFF

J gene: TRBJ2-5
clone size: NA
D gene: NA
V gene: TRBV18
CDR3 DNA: TGTGCCAGCTCACCCTTGCGGGGCTCCCAAGAGACCCAGTACTTC
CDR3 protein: CASSPLRGSQETQYF

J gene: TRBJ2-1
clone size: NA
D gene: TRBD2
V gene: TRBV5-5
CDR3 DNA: TGTGCCAGCAGCTTTGTGGGACTAGGGGTGAATGAGCAGTTCTTC
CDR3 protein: CASSFVGLGVNEQFF

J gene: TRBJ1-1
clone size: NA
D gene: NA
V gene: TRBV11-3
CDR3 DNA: TGTGCCAGCAGCTTAGGGAGAGGGCCGGACACTGAAGCTTTCTTT
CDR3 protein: CASSLGRGPDTEAFF

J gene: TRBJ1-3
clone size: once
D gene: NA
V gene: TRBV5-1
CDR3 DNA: TGCGCCAGCAGCCCTGTCAGCTCTGGAAACACCATATATTTT
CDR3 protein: CASSPVSSGNTIYF

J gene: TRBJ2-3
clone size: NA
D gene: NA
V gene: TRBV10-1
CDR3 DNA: TGCGCCAGCAGTCCGGGACAAAATACGCAGTATTTT
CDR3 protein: CASSPGQNTQYF

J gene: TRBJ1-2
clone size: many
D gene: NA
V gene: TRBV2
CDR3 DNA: TGTGCCAGCAGTGTGAGGAGCTACGCTTCGGGAAATGGCTACACCTTC
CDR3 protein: CASSVRSYASGNGYTF

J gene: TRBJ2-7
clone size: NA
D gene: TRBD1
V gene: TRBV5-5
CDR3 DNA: TGTGCCAGCAGCCTAATGGACAGGGTCGACGAGCAGTACTTC
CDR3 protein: CASSLMDRVDEQYF

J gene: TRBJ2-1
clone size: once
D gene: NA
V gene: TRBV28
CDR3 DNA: TGTGCCAGCAGTACTTACAATGAGCAGTTCTTC
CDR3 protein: CASSTYNEQFF

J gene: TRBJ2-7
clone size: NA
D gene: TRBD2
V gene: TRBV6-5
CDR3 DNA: TGTGCCAGCAGCCGCGAACTAGCGGGAGCGTACGAGCAGTACTTC
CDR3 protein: CASSRELAGAYEQYF

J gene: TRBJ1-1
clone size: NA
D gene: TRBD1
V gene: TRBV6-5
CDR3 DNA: TGTGCCAGCAGTAGAGAGACAGGGTTGGAGGCTTTCTTT
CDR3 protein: CASSRETGLEAFF

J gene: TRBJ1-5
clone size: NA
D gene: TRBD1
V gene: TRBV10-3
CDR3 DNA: TGTGCCTCCGGAACTGGGACAGGGACCAATCAGCCCCAGCATTTT
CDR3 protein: CASGTGTGTNQPQHF

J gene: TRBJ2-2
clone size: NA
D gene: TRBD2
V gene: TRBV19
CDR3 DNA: TGTGCCAGTAAAAGCGGGGGAAACACCGGGGAGCTGTTTTTT
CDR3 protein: CASKSGGNTGELFF

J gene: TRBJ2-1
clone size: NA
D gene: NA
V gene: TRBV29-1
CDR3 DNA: TGCAGCGTTCTGACCTGGAGGGATGAGCAGTTCTTC
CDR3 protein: CSVLTWRDEQFF

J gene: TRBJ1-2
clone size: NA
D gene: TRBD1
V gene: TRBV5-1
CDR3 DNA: TGCGCCAGCAGCTTGGACCCAGGGGGCGCGAGTCTCTATGGCTACACCTTC
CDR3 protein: CASSLDPGGASLYGYTF

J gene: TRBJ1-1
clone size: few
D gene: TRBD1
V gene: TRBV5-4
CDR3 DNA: TGTGCCAGCAGCTCCGGTAGCCGAAGGACAGGGGTAACTGAAGCTTTCTTT
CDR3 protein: CASSSGSRRTGVTEAFF

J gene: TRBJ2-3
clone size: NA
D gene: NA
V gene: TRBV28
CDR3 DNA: TGTGCCACCTCAGGGAGGAACACAGATACGCAGTATTTT
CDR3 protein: CATSGRNTDTQYF

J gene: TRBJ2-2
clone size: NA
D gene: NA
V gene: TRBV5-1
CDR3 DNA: TGCGCCAGCAGCTTGGCACTCTGGAACACCGGGGAGCTGTTTTTT
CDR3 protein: CASSLALWNTGELFF

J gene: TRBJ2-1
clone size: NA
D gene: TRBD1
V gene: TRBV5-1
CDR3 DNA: TGCGCCAGCAGCTTACAGGGGGTTGAGCAGTTCTTC
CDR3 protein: CASSLQGVEQFF

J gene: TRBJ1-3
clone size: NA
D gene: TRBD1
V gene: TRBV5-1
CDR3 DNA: TGCGCCAGCAGCCTCTCAGGGGGTGGAAACACCATATATTTT
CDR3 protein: CASSLSGGGNTIYF

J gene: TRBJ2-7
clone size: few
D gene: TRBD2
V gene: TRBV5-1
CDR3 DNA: TGCGCCAGCAGCTCGGGACTAGCGGGGGGGCCTTACGAGCAGTACTTC
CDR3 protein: CASSSGLAGGPYEQYF

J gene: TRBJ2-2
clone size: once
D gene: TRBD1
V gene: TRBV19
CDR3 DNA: TGTGCCAGTAGTATAGTGACAGGGGCCACCGGGGAGCTGTTTTTT
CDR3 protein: CASSIVTGATGELFF

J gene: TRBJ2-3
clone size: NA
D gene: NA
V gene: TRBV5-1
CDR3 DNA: TGCGCCAGCAGCCTTCCCGCCGGGAGCACAGATACGCAGTATTTT
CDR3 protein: CASSLPAGSTDTQYF

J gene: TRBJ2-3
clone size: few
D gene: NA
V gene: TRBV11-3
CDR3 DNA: TGTGCCAGCAGCCAAGGCGGCCTCTTTAACACTAGCACAGATACGCAGTATTTT
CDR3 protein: CASSQGGLFNTSTDTQYF

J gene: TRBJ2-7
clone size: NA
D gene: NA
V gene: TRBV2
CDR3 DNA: TGTGCCAGCACCCCAGGGGGCGGGAGCCACGAGCAGTACTTC
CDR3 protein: CASTPGGGSHEQYF

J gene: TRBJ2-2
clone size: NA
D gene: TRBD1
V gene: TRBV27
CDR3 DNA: TGTGCCAGCAGAAGAGACAGGGTAAACACCGGGGAGCTGTTTTTT
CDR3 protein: CASRRDRVNTGELFF

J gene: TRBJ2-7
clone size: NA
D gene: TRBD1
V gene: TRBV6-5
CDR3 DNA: TGTGCCAGCAGCCCCACAGGGGTCGAGCAGTACTTC
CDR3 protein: CASSPTGVEQYF

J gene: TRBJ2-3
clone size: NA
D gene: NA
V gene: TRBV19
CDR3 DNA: TGTGCCAGCCGCTCTTACTCTCCCGATACGCAGTATTTT
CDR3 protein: CASRSYSPDTQYF

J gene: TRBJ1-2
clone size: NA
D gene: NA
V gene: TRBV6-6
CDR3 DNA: TGTGCCAGCAGCTACCTACAGGGTTCAGGTGGCTACACCTTC
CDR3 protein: CASSYLQGSGGYTF

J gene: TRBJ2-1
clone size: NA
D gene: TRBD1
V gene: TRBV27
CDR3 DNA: TGTGCCAGCAGGGACGGGACAGGGCTTGGGAATGAGCAGTTCTTC
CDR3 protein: CASRDGTGLGNEQFF

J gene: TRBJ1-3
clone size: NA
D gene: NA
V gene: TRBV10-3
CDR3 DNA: TGTGCCATCAGCCGAGAGGCGGGCGGAAACACCATATATTTT
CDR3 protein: CAISREAGGNTIYF

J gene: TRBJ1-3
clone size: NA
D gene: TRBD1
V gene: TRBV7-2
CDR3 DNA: TGTGCCAGCACCGGGACAGCTGGAAACACCATATATTTT
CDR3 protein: CASTGTAGNTIYF

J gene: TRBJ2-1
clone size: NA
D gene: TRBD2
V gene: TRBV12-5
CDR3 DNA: TGTGCTAGTGGTTTGATATACCCAGAGGGAGGGGACGCTGAGCAGTTCTTC
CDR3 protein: CASGLIYPEGGDAEQFF

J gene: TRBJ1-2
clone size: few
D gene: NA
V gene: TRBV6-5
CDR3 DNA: TGTGCCAGCAGTAATAGCTATGGCTACACCTTC
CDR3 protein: CASSNSYGYTF

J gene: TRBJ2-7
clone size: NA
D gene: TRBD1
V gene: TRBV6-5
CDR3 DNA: TGTGCCAGCAGCCGTACAGGGGCCCTCTCCTACGAGCAGTACTTC
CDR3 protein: CASSRTGALSYEQYF

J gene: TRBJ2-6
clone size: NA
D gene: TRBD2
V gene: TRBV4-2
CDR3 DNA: TGTGCCAGCAGCCAAGGCCTCTCGGGGGGTTCTGGGGCCAACGTCCTGACTTTC
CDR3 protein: CASSQGLSGGSGANVLTF

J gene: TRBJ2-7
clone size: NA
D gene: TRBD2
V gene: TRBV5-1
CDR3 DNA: TGCGCCAGCAGCTTGGCCCCGGGGGGCTCCTACGAGCAGTACTTC
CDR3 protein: CASSLAPGGSYEQYF

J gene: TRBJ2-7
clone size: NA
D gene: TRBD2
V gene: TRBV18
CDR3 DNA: TGTGCCAGCTCACCACCAGGCGGGAGAGTCTCCTACGAGCAGTACTTC
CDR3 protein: CASSPPGGRVSYEQYF

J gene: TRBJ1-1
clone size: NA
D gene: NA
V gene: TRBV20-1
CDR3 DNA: TGCAGTGCTGGGACAGAAGCTTTCTTT
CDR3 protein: CSAGTEAFF

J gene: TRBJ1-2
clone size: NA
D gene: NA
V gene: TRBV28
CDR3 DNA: TGTGCCAGCAGCTTTCCTCGGGACACCCCCCGGGTGATGGGCTATGGCTACACCTTC
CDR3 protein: CASSFPRDTPRVMGYGYTF

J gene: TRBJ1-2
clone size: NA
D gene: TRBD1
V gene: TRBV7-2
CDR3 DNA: TGTGCCAGCAGCTTAGGGGACAGGGTCTACTATGGCTACACCTTC
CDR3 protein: CASSLGDRVYYGYTF

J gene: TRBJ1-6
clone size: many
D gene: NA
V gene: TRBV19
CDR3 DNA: TGTGCCAGTACCGGAGGGAGGAATTCACCCCTCCACTTT
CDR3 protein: CASTGGRNSPLHF

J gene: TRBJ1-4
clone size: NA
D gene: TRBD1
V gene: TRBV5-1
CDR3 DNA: TGCGCCAGCAGCAGAAGGACAGGGGAGAATGAAAAACTGTTTTTT
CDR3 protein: CASSRRTGENEKLFF

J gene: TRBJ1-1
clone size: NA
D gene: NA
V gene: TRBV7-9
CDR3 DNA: TGTGCCAGCAGCGCCCGAGGGCCGAAGAACACTGAAGCTTTCTTT
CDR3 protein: CASSARGPKNTEAFF